The TCR beta chain under discussion was sequenced for a study of T cells in Graves' hyperthyroidism and ophthalmopathy. Study-wide results and caveats: In the blood, most expanded thyroid clonotypes above 0.001 appeared as well.

Amplified TCR beta CDR3 regions came from RNA transcripts. TCR CDR3 regions were first amplified by RT-PCR with HTBI primers. Using its own MiXCR run on the multiplex PCR reads, TCRdb lists one record per CDR3 protein. The table records 330,000 or so distinct CDR3 sequences, approximately 18% of them present only once. Patients with ophthalmopathy all had a Clinical Activity Score of at least 3, a NOSPECS grade of at least 4 and duration under 3 months. This clonotype has at least ten counts. Its antigen remains unknown. The CDR3 runs to 16 residues. Trimming took off 3 bases at V and 1 base at J, with 15 bases between the two ends. Germline V gene lookup returns CDR1 ENHRY and CDR2 SYGVKD.

This sequence was found in a middle-aged woman with Graves' ophthalmopathy. The gene calls are TRBV10-3 and TRBJ1-1; D unresolved. Sequences were obtained from blood. CDR3 region: CAISDASILKNTEAFF. CDR3 coding DNA: TGTGCCATCAGTGACGCGAGTATCCTCAAGAACACTGAAGCTTTCTTT.